What follows are 2 T cell receptor beta chains derived from one specimen sequenced in a study of blood T cells in healthy people across ages. A sample-barcoded 5' primer and a J-beta primer mix were used in a second PCR of roughly 7 to 11 cycles. One entry per CDR3 protein results from TCRdb running MiXCR on the 5' RACE reads. The table lists about a million distinct CDR3 sequences, 51% of them singletons. The sequenced material came from blood. The receptors were sampled from a woman aged 60 to 75 in good health.

This clonotype appeared a few times. The chain uses TRBV20-1 and TRBJ2-7; TRBD1 or TRBD2 may be the D gene (6 bases each). With 6 bases removed from V and 1 base from J, the gap between germline ends came to 16 bases. The CDR3 totals 14 residues. The germline V gene encodes CDR1 DFQATT and CDR2 SNEGSKA (reference sequence). This CDR3 is CSAAGQGESYEQYF. CDR3 DNA sequence: TGCAGTGCCGCGGGACAAGGGGAATCCTACGAGCAGTACTTC.

This chain uses TRBV20-1 with TRBJ2-1; 10 positions agree with TRBD2. J lost 6 bases, V lost 0 bases, and 11 bases had no gene match. Germline V gene sequence: CDR1 DFQATT, CDR2 SNEGSKA (reference sequence). The CDR3 has 17 residues. The CDR3 loop reads CSAREVSSGRKGNEQFF. In DNA form, the CDR3 reads TGCAGTGCTAGAGAGGTTTCTAGCGGGAGAAAGGGCAATGAGCAGTTCTTC.